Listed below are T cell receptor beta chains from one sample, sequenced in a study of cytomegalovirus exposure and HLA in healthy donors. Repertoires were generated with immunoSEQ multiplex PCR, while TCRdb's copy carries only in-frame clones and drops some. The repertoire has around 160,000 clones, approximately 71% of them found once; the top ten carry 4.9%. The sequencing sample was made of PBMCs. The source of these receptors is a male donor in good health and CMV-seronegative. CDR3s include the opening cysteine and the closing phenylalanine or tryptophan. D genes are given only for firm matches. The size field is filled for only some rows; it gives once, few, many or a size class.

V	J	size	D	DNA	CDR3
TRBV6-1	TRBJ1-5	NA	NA	TGTGCCAGCAGCATACCTGGGGGCTGGCAGCCCCAGCATTTT	CASSIPGGWQPQHF
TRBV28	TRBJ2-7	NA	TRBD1	TGTGCCAGCAGTTTACCCGGGACAGCTTCCTACGAGCAGTACTTC	CASSLPGTASYEQYF
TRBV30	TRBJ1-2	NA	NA	TGTGCCGGATCTACAGATAACTATGGCTACACCTTC	CAGSTDNYGYTF
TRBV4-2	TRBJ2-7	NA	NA	TGTGCCAGCAGCCAAGAGCTACTCTCCTACGAGCAGTACTTC	CASSQELLSYEQYF
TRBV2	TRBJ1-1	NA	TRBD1	TGTGCCAGCAGTGAAGCGAACAGGGGGGGCACTGAAGCTTTCTTT	CASSEANRGGTEAFF
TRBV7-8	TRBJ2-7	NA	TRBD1	TGTGCCAGCAGCTTCCACAGGGGGCCCACCTACGAGCAATACTTC	CASSFHRGPTYEQYF
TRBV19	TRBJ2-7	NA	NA	TGTGCCAGTAGTATAGCCTTATTCTCCTACGAGCAGTACTTC	CASSIALFSYEQYF
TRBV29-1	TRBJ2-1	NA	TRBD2	TGCAGCGTTGAATTTCGAGGGTCCGGGACTAGCGGGAGGGCCGTAGGGAATGAGCAGTTCTTC	CSVEFRGSGTSGRAVGNEQFF
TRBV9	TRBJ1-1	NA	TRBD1	TGTGCCAGCAGCGCCCGGGACAGGGGGCCGATGAACACTGAAGCTTTCTTT	CASSARDRGPMNTEAFF
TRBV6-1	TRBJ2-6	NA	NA	TGTGCCAGCAGTCAACAGCCCTCTGGGGCCAACGTCCTGACTTTC	CASSQQPSGANVLTF
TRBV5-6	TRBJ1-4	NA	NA	TGTGCCAGCAGCTTGCTCGACAGACTTAATGAAAAACTGTTTTTT	CASSLLDRLNEKLFF
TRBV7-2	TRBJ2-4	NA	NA	TGTGCCAGCAGCTTACTCAGGGTAGCCAAAAACATTCAGTACTTC	CASSLLRVAKNIQYF
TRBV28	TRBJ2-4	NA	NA	TGTGCCAGCAGTCCAAGCGCCGTAAACATTCAGTACTTC	CASSPSAVNIQYF
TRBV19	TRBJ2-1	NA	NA	TGTGCCAGTAGTACCCCCAGCGGAAGGTACAATGAGCAGTTCTTC	CASSTPSGRYNEQFF
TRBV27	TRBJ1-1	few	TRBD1	TGTGCCAGCAGTTTAAGGGGCCAGGGGGCTCAAAACACTGAAGCTTTCTTT	CASSLRGQGAQNTEAFF
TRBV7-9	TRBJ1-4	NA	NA	TGTGCCAGCAGCCGGAATGAAAAACTGTTTTTT	CASSRNEKLFF
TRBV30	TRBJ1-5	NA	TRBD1	TGTGCCTGGAGTAACGGACAGGGGGCATATCAGCCCCAGCATTTT	CAWSNGQGAYQPQHF
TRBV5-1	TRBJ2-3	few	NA	TGCGCCAGCAGCTCACGAGCGCACGATACGCAGTATTTT	CASSSRAHDTQYF
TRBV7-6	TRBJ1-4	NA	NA	TGTGCCAGCAGCTTAACAGATCGAGAAAAACTGTTTTTT	CASSLTDREKLFF
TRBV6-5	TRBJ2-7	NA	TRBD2	TGTGCCAGCAGTCGCGGGAGCCCAGGCTACGAGCAGTACTTC	CASSRGSPGYEQYF
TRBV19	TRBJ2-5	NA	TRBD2	TGTGCCAGTAGTCCTCGGGCCGGGACTAGCGGGGGGAGGAGGGAGACCCAGTACTTC	CASSPRAGTSGGRRETQYF
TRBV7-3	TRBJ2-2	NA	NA	TGTGCCAGCAGTTCTAATCGGCGGACCGGGGAGCTGTTTTTT	CASSSNRRTGELFF
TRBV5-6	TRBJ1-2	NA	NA	TGTGCCAGCAGCCTGGGGTACAGGGCGGCTACTAACTATGGCTACACCTTC	CASSLGYRAATNYGYTF
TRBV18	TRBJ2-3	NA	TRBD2	TGTGCCAGCTTAGGACTAGCGGGAAGCACAGATACGCAGTATTTT	CASLGLAGSTDTQYF
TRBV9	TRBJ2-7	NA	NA	TGTGCCAGCAGCGTAGATGGCGCAGCGCAGCAGTACTTC	CASSVDGAAQQYF
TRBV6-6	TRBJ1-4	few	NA	TGTGCCAGCGGACACCGTAAGGAAAAACTGTTTTTT	CASGHRKEKLFF
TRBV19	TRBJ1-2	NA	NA	TGTGCCAGCACGGACAGATCCTATGGCTACACCTTC	CASTDRSYGYTF
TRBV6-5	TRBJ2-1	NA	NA	TGTGCCAGCAGTTACTCTAAGAGGGGGGAGCAGTTCTTC	CASSYSKRGEQFF
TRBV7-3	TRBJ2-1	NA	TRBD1	TGTGCCAGCAGCCGCACGACAGGGGTTAGTGAGCAGTTCTTC	CASSRTTGVSEQFF
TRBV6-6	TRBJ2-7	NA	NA	TGTGCCAGCACCCCCGGGCAGGGGGGATCCTACGAGCAGTACTTC	CASTPGQGGSYEQYF
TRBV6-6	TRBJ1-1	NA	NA	TGTGCCAGCAGTCAGGACATTGGGAACACTGAAGCTTTCTTT	CASSQDIGNTEAFF
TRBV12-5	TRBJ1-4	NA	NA	TGTGCTAGTGGTCCTGGGAGGGAAAAACTGTTTTTT	CASGPGREKLFF
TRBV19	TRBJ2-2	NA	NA	TGTGCCAGTCATGTGGCAGGGGACACCGGGGAGCTGTTTTTT	CASHVAGDTGELFF
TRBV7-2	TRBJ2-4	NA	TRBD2	TGTGCCAGCAGCTTAGAGGGAACTAGCGGGAGGGCGAACATTCAGTACTTC	CASSLEGTSGRANIQYF
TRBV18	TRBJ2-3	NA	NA	TGTGCCAGCTCACTCTACAGCACAGATACGCAGTATTTT	CASSLYSTDTQYF
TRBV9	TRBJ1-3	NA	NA	TGTGCCAGCAGCGAACCGGGGTCCTCTGGAAACACCATATATTTT	CASSEPGSSGNTIYF
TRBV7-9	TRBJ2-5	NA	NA	TGTGCCAGCAGCTTAGGCGGCGGGGCGGGAGAGACCCAGTACTTC	CASSLGGGAGETQYF
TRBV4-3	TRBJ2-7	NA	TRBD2	TGCGCCAGCAGCCAAGCGGCGGGAGGATACGAGCAGTACTTC	CASSQAAGGYEQYF
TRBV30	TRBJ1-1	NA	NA	TGTGCCTGGAAGGAGGGCCCCTACACTGAAGCTTTCTTT	CAWKEGPYTEAFF
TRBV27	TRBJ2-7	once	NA	TGTGCCAGCAGTTTACGGGGGACTTACGAGCAGTACTTC	CASSLRGTYEQYF
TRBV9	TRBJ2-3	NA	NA	TGTGCCAGCAGCCCGGGGTCGACAGATACGCAGTATTTT	CASSPGSTDTQYF
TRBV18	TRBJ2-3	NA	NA	TGTGCCAGTTCAGAGGCAGATACGCAGTATTTT	CASSEADTQYF
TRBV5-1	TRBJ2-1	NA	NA	TGCGCCAGCAGCTTGGAAACTCGCTACAATGAGCAGTTCTTC	CASSLETRYNEQFF
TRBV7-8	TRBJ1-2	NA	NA	TGTGCCAGCAGCTTAGGGGGCTTGGGGACTAACTATGGCTACACCTTC	CASSLGGLGTNYGYTF
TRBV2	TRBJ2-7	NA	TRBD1	TGTGCCAGCAGCCACGGACAGGGTAGCTCCTACGAGCAGTACTTC	CASSHGQGSSYEQYF
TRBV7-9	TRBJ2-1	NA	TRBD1	TGTGCCAGCAGTCAAGACAGGGGTAACGCCTACAATGAGCAGTTCTTC	CASSQDRGNAYNEQFF
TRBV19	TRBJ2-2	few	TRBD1	TGTGCCAGTAGGGGGACAGGGAAGATCGCCGGGGAGCTGTTTTTT	CASRGTGKIAGELFF
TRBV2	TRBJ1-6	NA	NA	TGTGCCAGCAGTCGGACAGAGGGAAGTCCCCTCCACTTT	CASSRTEGSPLHF
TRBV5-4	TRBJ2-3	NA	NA	TGTGCCAGCAGCTTGGGGTCGGCAGATACGCAGTATTTT	CASSLGSADTQYF
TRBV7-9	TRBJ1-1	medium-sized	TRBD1	TGTGCCAGCAACTCTAACCAGGGGGCTGAAGCTTTCTTT	CASNSNQGAEAFF
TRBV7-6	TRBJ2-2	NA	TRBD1	TGTGCCAGCAGCTTGAGGACAGGGCCCACCGGGGAGCTGTTTTTT	CASSLRTGPTGELFF
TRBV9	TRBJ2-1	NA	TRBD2	TGTGCCAGCAGCGTAGCTGAGGCGGGGGGTCCTTACAATGAGCAGTTCTTC	CASSVAEAGGPYNEQFF
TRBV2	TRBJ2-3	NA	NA	TGTGCCAGCAGTGAGGGCCTTATACTTACAGATACGCAGTATTTT	CASSEGLILTDTQYF
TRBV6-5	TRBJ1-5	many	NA	TGTGCCAGTCAGAGGACTCCCTTGGGCAATCAGCCCCAGCATTTT	CASQRTPLGNQPQHF
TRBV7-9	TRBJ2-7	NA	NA	TGTGCCAGCAGTGAGCCGACTAGAACCCACGAGCAGTACTTC	CASSEPTRTHEQYF
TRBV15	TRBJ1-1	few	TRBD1	TGTGCCACCAGCAGAGAAGAGCAGGGGGCATTAAACACTGAAGCTTTCTTT	CATSREEQGALNTEAFF
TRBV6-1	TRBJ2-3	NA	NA	TGTGCCAGCAGTGGGCAGGGGGGAGATACGCAGTATTTT	CASSGQGGDTQYF
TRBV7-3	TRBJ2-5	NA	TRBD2	TGTGCCAGCAGCTTATTGGGTAGCGGGGTGGGGGAGACCCAGTACTTC	CASSLLGSGVGETQYF
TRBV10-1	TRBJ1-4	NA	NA	TGCGCCAGCAGTGGGGGTTTGGGGGCGCGGAAGCGAGTAGGGGAAAAACTGTTTTTT	CASSGGLGARKRVGEKLFF
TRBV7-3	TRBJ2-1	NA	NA	TGTGCCAGCAGCCCAAGGAGGGGCCAGGACAATGAGCAGTTCTTC	CASSPRRGQDNEQFF